What follows is one T cell receptor (beta chain) and its context. Its cognate antigen has yet to be identified. Base quality data are lacking; no much larger clone is found one base away. The data were obtained in a study of blood T cells in healthy people across ages (dated by TCRdb to between 2014 and 2017). Some background on the complete study: In model experiments, template switching captured roughly one uniquely barcoded TCR beta cDNA molecule for every two T cells. The study measured age-related changes in TCR beta repertoire diversity using deep sequencing normalized with unique cDNA molecular identifiers. The donors were split into four age groups: young (average around 17 years), middle-aged (roughly 40), aged (over 55) and long-lived (82). To avoid experimental bias, donors of different ages were randomly spread across the sequencing lanes. The study analyzed two additional independent replicas of 1 million unique cDNA reads from the same blood draw for two donors, one aged 18 to 30 and one aged 80 or older.

Taken from cysteine to phenylalanine, the CDR3 has 14 residues. The retained sequence is limited to the CDR3, 42 bases, with the frame set at the first base. CDR1 SGHRS and CDR2 YFSETQ were looked up in the germline V gene. The junction shows trimming of 4 bases on V and 5 bases on J, plus 15 bases between the germline ends. Libraries were made using 5' RACE. These reads were obtained on an Illumina HiSeq 2500. A second about 7 to 12 cycle PCR used a sample-barcoded 5' primer and a J-beta primer mix. A unique molecular identifier was introduced onto each TCR beta cDNA molecule by a template-switch 5' adaptor carrying 12 random nucleotides. Each sample yielded at least 2.5 million CDR3-containing paired-end reads. The Mint cDNA synthesis kit, primed by a TRBC-specific oligonucleotide, was used to synthesize first-strand cDNA from all RNA. After uracil-DNA glycosylase treatment, a first 18-cycle PCR used universal primers M1SS and BC2_uni_R on all cDNA. As for the original processing: For normalization, 1 million high-quality reads were randomly selected from each sample, with every read carrying a distinct molecular identifier. Instead of being binned into consensus sequences, reads that shared molecular identifiers were thrown out. MiTCR, run with a Q25 quality threshold and the strictest error-elimination algorithm, handled CDR3 identification, clonotype clustering and error correction. A nonparametric unseen species model using Euler transformation provided a lower-bound estimate of total TCR beta diversity. TCRdb passed the public sequencing reads through fastp at Q25 and MiXCR, retaining productive beta sequences. One record per CDR3 amino acid sequence lists the most common genes and DNA. Clone size and V and J calls follow TCRdb, not the original study. The sample table records hundreds of thousands of distinct CDR3 sequences; around 48% of these occur just once. The ten biggest clones cover about an eighth of the sample.

The full study reports these points: Estimates of total diversity based on one million sequenced T cells were regarded as lower bounds and as underestimates. Since profiling was done on bulk unsorted PBMCs, naive and antigen-experienced compartments could not be conclusively compared. Donor CMV infection status was unknown, potentially confounding age-related changes in expanded clonotypes. Compared with the aged group, the long-lived group had more naive CD4+ T cells, fewer expanded clones and increased TCR diversity, suggesting age selection. As age increased, observed TCR beta diversity per million T cells dropped in a roughly linear way, and a significant reduction was already evident by age 40. Observed TCR beta diversity correlated strongly with the percentage of naive T cells measured by flow cytometry.

The donors were some 39 Caucasian individuals from Russia, aged about 6 to 100 years, who were systemically healthy. About 9.6 milliliters of peripheral blood were collected from each donor into EDTA-treated Vacutainer tubes. Ficoll-Paque density-gradient centrifugation was used to isolate PBMCs, with at least 7 million per sample. Trizol reagent was used to extract total RNA from PBMCs, with at least 5.5 micrograms per sample. The percentages of naive CD45RAhigh/CD27high T cells were determined by flow cytometry on a PBMC aliquot from every donor. The chain is assembled from TRBV5-1 and TRBJ2-5; tentative D gene TRBD2, with 6 bases matching. This clonotype was obtained from a man aged 30 to 39 in good health. Sequenced: blood. The CDR3 corresponds to CASSAGPRGETQYF. In nucleotides, the sequence is TGCGCCAGCAGCGCGGGACCACGAGGGGAGACCCAGTACTTC.